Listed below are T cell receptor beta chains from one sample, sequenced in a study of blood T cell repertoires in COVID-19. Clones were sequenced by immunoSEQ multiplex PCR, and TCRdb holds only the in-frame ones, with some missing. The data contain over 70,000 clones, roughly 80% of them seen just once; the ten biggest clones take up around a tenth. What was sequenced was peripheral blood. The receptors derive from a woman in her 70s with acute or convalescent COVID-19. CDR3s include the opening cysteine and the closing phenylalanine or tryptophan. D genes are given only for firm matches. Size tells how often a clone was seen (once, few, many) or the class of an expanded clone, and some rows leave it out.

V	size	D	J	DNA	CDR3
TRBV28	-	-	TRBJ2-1	TGTGCCAGCAGTTTCCAGGGGAGCACTGAGCAGTTCTTC	CASSFQGSTEQFF
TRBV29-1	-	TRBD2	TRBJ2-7	TGCAGCGTTCAGGTTACTAGCGGGAGCTACGAGCAGTACTTC	CSVQVTSGSYEQYF
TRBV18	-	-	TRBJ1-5	TGTGCCAGCTCACCCCAGGGGAATCAGCCCCAGCATTTT	CASSPQGNQPQHF
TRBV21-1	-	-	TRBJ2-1	TGTGCCAGCAGCAATCGGGGTGAGCAGTTCTTC	CASSNRGEQFF
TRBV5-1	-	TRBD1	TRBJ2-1	TGCGCCAGCAGTACGTTGGACAGGGTGAAAAATGAGCAGTTCTTC	CASSTLDRVKNEQFF
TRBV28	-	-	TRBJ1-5	TGTGCCAGCAGTGAAACCCGGGCCCTCGGGGGTCAGCCCCAGCATTTT	CASSETRALGGQPQHF
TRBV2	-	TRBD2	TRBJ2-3	TGTGCCAGCAGTGAAGGTCCGGGACAAGGGACTAGCGGGAGTACAGATACGCAGTATTTT	CASSEGPGQGTSGSTDTQYF
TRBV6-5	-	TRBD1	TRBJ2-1	TGTGCCAGCAGCCAGGACAGGGGGCGATACAATGAGCAGTTCTTC	CASSQDRGRYNEQFF
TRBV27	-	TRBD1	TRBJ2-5	TGTGCCAGCAGTTACCGGCGCACAGGGGGCGGAGAGACCCAGTACTTC	CASSYRRTGGGETQYF
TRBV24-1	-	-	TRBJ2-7	TGTGCCACCAGTGTAGGGAGAGGCTCCGAGCAGTACTTC	CATSVGRGSEQYF
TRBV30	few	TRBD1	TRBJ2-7	TGTGCTGGGGGACAGGGGATTGGGGAGCAGTACTTC	CAGGQGIGEQYF
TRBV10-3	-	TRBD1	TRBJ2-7	TGTGCCATCAGTGGGGGGGACAGGGGGACCCCCATCTCCTACGAGCAGTACTTC	CAISGGDRGTPISYEQYF
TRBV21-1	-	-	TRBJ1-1	TGTGCCGGCCACTCGGGGACAGGGGAGCACACTGAAGCTTTCTTT	CAGHSGTGEHTEAFF
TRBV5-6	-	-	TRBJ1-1	TGTGCCAGCAGCCCCCAGGGTCGGACTGAAGCTTTCTTT	CASSPQGRTEAFF
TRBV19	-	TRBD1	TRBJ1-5	TGTGCCAGTACCAACAGGGGGCGCGAGTCTCAGCCCCAGCATTTT	CASTNRGRESQPQHF
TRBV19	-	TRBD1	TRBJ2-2	TGTGCCAGTAGTAGGCTTTCGGGGACAGGGGGTCACACCGGGGAGCTGTTTTTT	CASSRLSGTGGHTGELFF
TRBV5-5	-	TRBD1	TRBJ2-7	TGTGCCAGCAGCTTGACCCCAGGGGGCGAGGGAGAGCAGTACTTC	CASSLTPGGEGEQYF
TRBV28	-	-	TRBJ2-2	TGTGCCAGCAGTTTACTAGCAGAGGACACCGGGGAGCTGTTTTTT	CASSLLAEDTGELFF
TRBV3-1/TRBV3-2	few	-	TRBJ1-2	TGTGCCAGCAGCCAAGGTAGCGGCAGAGCTAACTATGGCTACACCTTC	CASSQGSGRANYGYTF
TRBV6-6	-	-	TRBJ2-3	TGTGCCAGCAGTCCCCGGGGGACAGATACGCAGTATTTT	CASSPRGTDTQYF
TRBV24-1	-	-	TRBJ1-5	TGTGCCACCAGTGGCGCGGGGGCGCAGGGGAATCAGCCCCAGCATTTT	CATSGAGAQGNQPQHF
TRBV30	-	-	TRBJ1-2	TGTGCCTGGAGAATAAACTATGGCTACACCTTC	CAWRINYGYTF
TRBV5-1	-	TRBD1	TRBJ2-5	TGCGCCAGCAGCGTGGGACAGCTTTACCAAGAGACCCAGTACTTC	CASSVGQLYQETQYF
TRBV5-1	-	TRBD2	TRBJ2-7	TGCGCCAGCAGCTTGGCACTAGCGGGAGTGGGTCGAGAGCAGTACTTC	CASSLALAGVGREQYF
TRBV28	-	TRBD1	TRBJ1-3	TGTGCCAGCAGAGGACAGGGTGGTGGAAACACCATATATTTT	CASRGQGGGNTIYF
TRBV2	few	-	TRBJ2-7	TGTGCCAGCAGTGCTGTGGGCTGGCAGTACTTC	CASSAVGWQYF
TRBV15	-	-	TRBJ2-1	TGTGCCACCAGCAGAGATTGGGCCAACAATGAGCAGTTCTTC	CATSRDWANNEQFF
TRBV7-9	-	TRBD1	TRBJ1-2	TGTGCCAGCAGCCCACCAGGGGGCGCGAGGGGCTACACCTTC	CASSPPGGARGYTF
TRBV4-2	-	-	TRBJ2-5	TGTGCCAGCAGCCAAGATCTCGAGACCCAGTACTTC	CASSQDLETQYF
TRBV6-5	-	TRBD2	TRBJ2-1	TGTGCCAGCAGTTATACCGGGACTAAAGTCCCCAATGAGCAGTTCTTC	CASSYTGTKVPNEQFF
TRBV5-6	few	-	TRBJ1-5	TGTGCCAGCAGCTCCCTAAATCAGCCCCAGCATTTT	CASSSLNQPQHF
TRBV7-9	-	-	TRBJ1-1	TGTGCCAGCAGCTTACTGGCCCGTGGGAACACTGAAGCTTTCTTT	CASSLLARGNTEAFF
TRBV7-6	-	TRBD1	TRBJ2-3	TGTGCCAGCAGCTTATTGGCGACCTCCGGGACAGGGCGAGATACGCAGTATTTT	CASSLLATSGTGRDTQYF
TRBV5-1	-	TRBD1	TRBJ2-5	TGCGCCAGCAGCTTTGGGACAGCAAGAGAAGAGACCCAGTACTTC	CASSFGTAREETQYF
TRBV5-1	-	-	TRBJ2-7	TGCGCCAGCAGCTTGGAAGCGGGCCTCTTTTACGAGCAGTACTTC	CASSLEAGLFYEQYF
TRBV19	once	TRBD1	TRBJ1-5	TGTGCCAGTAGTATAGTTGGGACAGGGAGATTAAGCAATCAGCCCCAGCATTTT	CASSIVGTGRLSNQPQHF
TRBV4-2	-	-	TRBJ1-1	TGTGCCAGCAGCCCTTTGGCGAACACTGAAGCTTTCTTT	CASSPLANTEAFF
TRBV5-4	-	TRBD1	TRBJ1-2	TGTGCCAGCAGCCCGGCCGCAGGGACAGGGGAATCCTACACCTTC	CASSPAAGTGESYTF
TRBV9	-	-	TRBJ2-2	TGTGCCAGCAGCCTGAGGACACGACCTGACACCGGGGAGCTGTTTTTT	CASSLRTRPDTGELFF
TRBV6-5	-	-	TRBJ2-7	TGTGCCAGCAGTTATAGTAGAGATAGATCCTACGAGCAGTACTTC	CASSYSRDRSYEQYF
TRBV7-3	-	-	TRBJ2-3	TGTGCCAGCAGCCTCCAGGGCTTAAGCACAGATACGCAGTATTTT	CASSLQGLSTDTQYF
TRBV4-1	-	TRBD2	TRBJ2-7	TGCGCCAGCAGCCTAACGACTAGCGCGGCCTACGAGCAGTACTTC	CASSLTTSAAYEQYF
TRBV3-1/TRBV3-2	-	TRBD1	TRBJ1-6	TGTGCCAGCAGCCAATATTCGACAGGGACCTATAATTCACCCCTCCACTTT	CASSQYSTGTYNSPLHF
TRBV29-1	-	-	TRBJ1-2	TGCAGCGTCCGTAGCCCGGCCATTGACTATGGCTACACCTTC	CSVRSPAIDYGYTF
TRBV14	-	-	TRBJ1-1	TGTGCCAGCAGCCAAGTAACGGGGAACACTGAAGCTTTCTTT	CASSQVTGNTEAFF
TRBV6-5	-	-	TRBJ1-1	TGTGCCAGCAGTTACGCCGGGAGGGGCACTGAAGCTTTCTTT	CASSYAGRGTEAFF
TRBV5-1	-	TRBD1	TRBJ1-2	TGCGCCAGCAGCGGTACAGGGGGCTCCTATGGCTACACCTTC	CASSGTGGSYGYTF
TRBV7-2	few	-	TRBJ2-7	TGTGCCAGCAGCTTAGGACAGGACAGCTCCTACGAGCAGTACTTC	CASSLGQDSSYEQYF
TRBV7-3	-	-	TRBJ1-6	TGTGCCAGCAGCCTCCGTCAGGGGTCACCCCTCCACTTT	CASSLRQGSPLHF
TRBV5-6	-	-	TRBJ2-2	TGTGCCAGCAGCTTTTACAGCGGAACCGGGGAGCTGTTTTTT	CASSFYSGTGELFF
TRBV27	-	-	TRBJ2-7	TGTGCCAGCAGTTTCTTCCTAGGTGGAGTGCTCAACTACGAGCAGTACTTC	CASSFFLGGVLNYEQYF
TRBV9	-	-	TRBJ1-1	TGTGCCAGCAGCGCGCCTAAAGCTTTCTTT	CASSAPKAFF
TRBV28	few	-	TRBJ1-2	TGTGCCAGCAGTTTTCCCCAGGGATTAGGCTATGGCTACACCTTC	CASSFPQGLGYGYTF
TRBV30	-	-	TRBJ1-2	TGTGCCTGGAGAGACCCCGGGACACCCTCTGGCTACACCTTC	CAWRDPGTPSGYTF